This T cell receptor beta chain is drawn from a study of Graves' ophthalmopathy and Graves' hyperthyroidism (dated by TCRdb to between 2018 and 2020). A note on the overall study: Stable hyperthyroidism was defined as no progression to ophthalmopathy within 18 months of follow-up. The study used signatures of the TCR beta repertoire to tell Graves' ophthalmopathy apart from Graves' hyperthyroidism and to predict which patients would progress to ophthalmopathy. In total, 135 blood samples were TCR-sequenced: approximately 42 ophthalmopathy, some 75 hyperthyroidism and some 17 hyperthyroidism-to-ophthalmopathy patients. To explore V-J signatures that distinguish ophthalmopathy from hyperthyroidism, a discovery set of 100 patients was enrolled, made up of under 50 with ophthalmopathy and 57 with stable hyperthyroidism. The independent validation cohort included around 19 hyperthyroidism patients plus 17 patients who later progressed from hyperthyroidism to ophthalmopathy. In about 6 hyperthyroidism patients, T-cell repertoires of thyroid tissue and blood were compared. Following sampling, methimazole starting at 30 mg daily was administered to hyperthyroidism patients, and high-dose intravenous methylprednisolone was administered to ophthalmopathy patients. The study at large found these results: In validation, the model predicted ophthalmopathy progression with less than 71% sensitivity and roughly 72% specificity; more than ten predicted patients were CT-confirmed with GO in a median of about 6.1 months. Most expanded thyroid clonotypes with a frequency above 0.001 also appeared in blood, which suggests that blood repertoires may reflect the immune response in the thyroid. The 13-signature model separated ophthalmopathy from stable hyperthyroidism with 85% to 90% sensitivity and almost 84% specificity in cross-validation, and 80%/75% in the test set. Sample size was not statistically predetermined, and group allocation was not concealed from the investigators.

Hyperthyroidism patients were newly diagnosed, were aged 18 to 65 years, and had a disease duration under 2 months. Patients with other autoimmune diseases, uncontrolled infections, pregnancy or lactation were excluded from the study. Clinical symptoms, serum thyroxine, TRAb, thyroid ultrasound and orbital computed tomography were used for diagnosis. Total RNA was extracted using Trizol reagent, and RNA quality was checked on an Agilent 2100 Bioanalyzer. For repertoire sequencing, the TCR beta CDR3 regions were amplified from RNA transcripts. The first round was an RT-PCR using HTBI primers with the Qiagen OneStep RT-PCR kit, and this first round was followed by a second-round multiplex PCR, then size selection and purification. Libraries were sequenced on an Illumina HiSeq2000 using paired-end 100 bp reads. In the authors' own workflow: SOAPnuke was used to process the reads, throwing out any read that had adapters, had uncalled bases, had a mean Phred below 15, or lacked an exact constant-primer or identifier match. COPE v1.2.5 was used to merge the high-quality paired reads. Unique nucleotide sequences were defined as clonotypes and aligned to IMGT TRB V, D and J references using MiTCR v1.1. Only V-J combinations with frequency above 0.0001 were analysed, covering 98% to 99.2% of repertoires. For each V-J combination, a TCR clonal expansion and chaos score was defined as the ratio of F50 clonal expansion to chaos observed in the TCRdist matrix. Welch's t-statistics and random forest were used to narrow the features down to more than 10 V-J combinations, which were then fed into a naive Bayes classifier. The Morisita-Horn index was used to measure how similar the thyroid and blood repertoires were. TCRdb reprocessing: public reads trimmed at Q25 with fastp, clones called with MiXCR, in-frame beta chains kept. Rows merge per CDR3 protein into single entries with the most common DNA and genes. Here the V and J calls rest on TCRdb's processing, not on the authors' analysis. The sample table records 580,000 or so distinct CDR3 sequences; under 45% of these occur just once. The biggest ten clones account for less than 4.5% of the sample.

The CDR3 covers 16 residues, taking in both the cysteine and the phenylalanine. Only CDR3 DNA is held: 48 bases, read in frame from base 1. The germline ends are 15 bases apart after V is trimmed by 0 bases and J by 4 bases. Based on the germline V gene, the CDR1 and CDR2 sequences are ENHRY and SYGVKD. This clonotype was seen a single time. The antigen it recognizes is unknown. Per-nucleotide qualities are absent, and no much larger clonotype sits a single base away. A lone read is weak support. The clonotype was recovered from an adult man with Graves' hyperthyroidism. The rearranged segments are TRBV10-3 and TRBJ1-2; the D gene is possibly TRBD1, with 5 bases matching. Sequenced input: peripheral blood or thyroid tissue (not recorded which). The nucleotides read TGTGCCATCAGTGAGTCGTGGGGGTTAGCGGGCTATGGCTACACCTTC. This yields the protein CAISESWGLAGYGYTF.